This T cell receptor (beta chain) was recorded in a study of follicular helper T cells after annual influenza vaccination. Time point indicated: 2015-2016 season, pre-vaccination. Generated by immunoSEQ multiplex PCR, the TCRdb table keeps only in-frame clones and is missing some. The sample records fewer than 10,000 clones, around 90% being singletons. Trimming took off 6 bases at V and 4 bases at J, with 10 bases between the two ends. Looked up from germline, CDR1 is MNHNY and CDR2 is SVGAGI (reference sequence). CDR3 length: 13 residues. The sequence came from an adult who received the influenza vaccine. The rearrangement joins TRBV6-6 to TRBJ1-5; no firm D call. The specimen comprised CXCR5+ CD38- circulating T follicular helper cells from blood, sampled on the day of influenza vaccination. Subset indicated: circulating Tfh, non-naive CD4+CXCR5+PD-1+ (ICOS+CD38+ or ICOS-CD38-). This CDR3 reads CASSLAGNQPQHF. CDR3 coding DNA: TGTGCCAGCAGCCTCGCCGGGAATCAGCCCCAGCATTTT.